The 4 T cell receptor beta chains reported below all come from one sample, sequenced in a study of patients and donors after allogeneic stem cell transplantation. TCRdb processed the RT-PCR reads anew with MiXCR; each CDR3 protein has one entry. Seen here are about 230,000 distinct CDR3 sequences, 13% to 15% observed once, and the top ten hold 9.5% to 13%. Sequenced: blood, either unsorted or a sorted T cell fraction (not recorded which). The receptors were gathered from a human donor who was either an allogeneic HSCT recipient or a stem cell or donor lymphocyte infusion donor (not recorded which). It is not recorded whose cells these are; they may come from a transplant donor.

V and J are TRBV4-3 and TRBJ2-1; 8 positions match TRBD2. With V trimmed by 2 bases and J by 6 bases, 3 bases remained unmatched. Germline V gene sequence: CDR1 LGHNA, CDR2 YSLEER. CDR3 length: 14 amino acids. Here the CDR3 reads CASSQFGLANEQFF. The DNA for the CDR3 is TGCGCCAGCAGCCAATTCGGACTAGCCAATGAGCAGTTCTTC.

A few counts support this clonotype. The J gene is TRBJ2-7, the V gene TRBV6-5, with D tentatively TRBD1 or TRBD2 (6 bases each). Trimming took off 3 bases at V and 0 bases at J, with 12 bases between the two ends. Per germline, CDR1 MNHEY and CDR2 SVGAGI. The CDR3 totals 15 residues. The CDR3 protein is CASSYGGGISYEQYF. The CDR3 coding sequence is TGTGCCAGCAGTTATGGAGGGGGGATCTCCTACGAGCAGTACTTC.

This clonotype was recorded many times. The chain has TRBV20-1 and TRBJ2-2; D not certain. CDR3 length: 14 residues. The germline gives CDR1 DFQATT, CDR2 SNEGSKA (reference sequence). Between the trimmed V and J ends, which lost 3 bases and 5 bases, there was a span of 13 bases. The CDR3 bases are TGCAGTGCTAGTCTAAGGGCTACAACCGGGGAGCTGTTTTTT. Amino acids: CSASLRATTGELFF.

The gene calls are TRBV7-3 and TRBJ2-7, with D unclear. CDR3 size: 13 residues. V dropped 5 bases and J dropped 3 bases, with 11 bases sitting between them. Germline-derived CDR1 and CDR2 are SGHTA and FQGTGA. Here the CDR3 DNA reads TGTGCCAGCAGCCCACTCCACGGCTACGAGCAGTACTTC. Residues: CASSPLHGYEQYF.